This TCR beta chain was captured in a study of cytomegalovirus exposure and HLA in healthy donors. On the study more broadly: A preliminary data release comprised around 90 million unique TCRs obtained from HLA-typed donors. General study findings and limits: Fewer N-insertions (relative to the approximately 700-donor mean) were reportedly seen in an Asian-associated ancestry cluster in a later analysis. No immune exposure information besides CMV serostatus was available. A missense variant in DCLRE1C was later tied to TCR beta V- and J-gene trimming.

Germline CDR1 reads MNHEY; CDR2 reads SVGAGI. This CDR3 comprises 13 residues. Between the trimmed V and J ends, which lost 6 bases and 5 bases, there was a span of 12 bases. The PCR employed 60 Vbeta primers together with 13 Jbeta primers. TCRdb keeps only in-frame clones here, not all; method: immunoSEQ multiplex PCR. The table lists 90,000 or so clones, 69% of them singletons. For this clone: Its specificity is not known.

The sequence was collected from a middle-aged man in good health and CMV-seronegative. Sequencing was carried out using PBMCs. V gene TRBV6-5 combines with J gene TRBJ2-3, with D possibly being TRBD1 (6 bases). The DNA for the CDR3 is TGTGCCAGCAGATCGAGCAGGGGAGATACGCAGTATTTT. This codes for CASRSSRGDTQYF.